Following are 10 T cell receptor beta chains from one sample sequenced in a study of T cells after yellow fever vaccination. TCRdb re-called the 5' RACE reads with MiXCR, one entry per CDR3 protein. The table has about 550,000 distinct CDR3 sequences, 15% to 20% seen once. Sequencing used PBMCs, obtained 15 days after the yellow fever booster vaccination. The receptors come from a man aged 30 to 45 who received the YFV17D yellow fever vaccine.

The rearrangement joins TRBV6-2 or TRBV6-3 to TRBJ1-5, with D possibly TRBD1 on 5 matching bases. The CDR3 runs 12 residues. With 1 base removed from V and 7 bases from J, the gap between germline ends came to 5 bases. The germline V gene encodes CDR1 MNHEY and CDR2 SVGEGT. CDR3 protein: CASSYWGQPQHF. The CDR3 nucleotides are TGTGCCAGCAGTTACTGGGGGCAGCCCCAGCATTTT.

This clonotype was picked up a small number of times. The chain joins TRBV9 to TRBJ2-3, with D perhaps TRBD2 (6 bases). This CDR3 region has 12 residues. Germline V gives CDR1 SGDLS, CDR2 YYNGEE. Deletions cut 4 bases from V and 7 bases from J, with 10 bases between. The CDR3 DNA is TGTGCCAGCAGCCCACTAGCAAATACGCAGTATTTT. Translation gives CASSPLANTQYF. The complete variable domain, with remaining parts taken from reference TRBV9 and TRBJ2-3, reads DSGVTQTPKHLITATGQRVTLRCSPRSGDLSVYWYQQSLDQGLQFLIQYYNGEERAKGNILERFSAQQFPDLHSELNLSSLELGDSALYFCASSPLANTQYFGPGTRLTVL.

V gene TRBV20-1 combines with J gene TRBJ2-3; 7 nucleotides agree with TRBD1. The ends lost 6 bases at V and 2 bases at J; junction bases unmatched: 8. Germline CDR1 DFQATT, CDR2 SNEGSKA (reference sequence). The CDR3 is 14 residues long. In DNA form, the CDR3 reads TGCAGTGCGAGCGAGGGGGCTAACACAGATACGCAGTATTTT. As protein: CSASEGANTDTQYF.

In this sample, this clonotype turned up a few times. The chain has TRBV5-4 and TRBJ2-7, with 9 bases fitting TRBD1. Germline CDR1 is SGHNT and CDR2 is YYREEE (reference sequence). The CDR3 length is 15 residues. After removal of 5 bases from V and 3 bases from J, the junction contained 9 bases not matched to a gene. The CDR3 DNA follows: TGTGCCAGCAGTCCCAGGGGACAGGGAGTCTACGAGCAGTACTTC. It specifies CASSPRGQGVYEQYF.

This chain joins TRBV5-1 and TRBJ2-1, with TRBD1 matching 10 bases. V lost 4 bases, J lost 7 bases, and 5 bases stayed unmatched. Germline V gene sequence: CDR1 SGHRS, CDR2 YFSETQ. The CDR3 has 14 residues. The CDR3 is CASSDRGRTNEQFF. The CDR3 nucleotides are TGCGCCAGCAGCGACAGGGGGCGTACGAATGAGCAGTTCTTC.

The V gene is TRBV18, the J gene TRBJ1-1, with no clear D. Germline V gives CDR1 KGHSH, CDR2 LQKENI. There are 14 residues in the CDR3. Trimming left V 4 bases short and J 2 bases short, with 11 bases between. Here the CDR3 reads CASSLQPKNTEAFF. CDR3 in DNA: TGTGCCAGCTCACTCCAACCAAAAAACACTGAAGCTTTCTTT.

This clonotype was observed a few times. This chain uses TRBV29-1 with TRBJ2-5; a weak D match, TRBD2 (6 bases). The CDR3 contains 16 residues. The V gene's germline CDR1 is SQVTM and CDR2 ANQGSEA. Deletions cut 1 base from V and 5 bases from J, with 20 bases between. The CDR3 DNA reads as TGCAGCGTTGAAGCTCTTACTAGCAGGAATGGGGAGACCCAGTACTTC. Encoded protein: CSVEALTSRNGETQYF.

The gene calls are TRBV20-1 and TRBJ2-7; 11 nucleotides agree with TRBD2. The CDR3 has 16 residues. Per the germline V gene, CDR1 is DFQATT and CDR2 is SNEGSKA (reference sequence). The V gene end was trimmed by 0 bases and the J gene end by 1 base; junction bases not matched to a gene: 5. This CDR3 is CSARELAGGISYEQYF. The CDR3 DNA reads as TGCAGTGCTAGAGAGCTAGCGGGAGGAATTTCCTACGAGCAGTACTTC.

The rearrangement uses TRBV6-2 or TRBV6-3 and TRBJ2-5; maybe TRBD2 (5 bases). The germline V gene encodes CDR1 MNHEY and CDR2 SVGEGT. Trimming stripped 4 bases from V and 1 base from J, with 10 bases between. This CDR3 is 14 amino acids long. This chain's CDR3 is CASSSPGFQETQYF. CDR3 DNA: TGTGCCAGCAGTTCCCCGGGATTCCAAGAGACCCAGTACTTC.

This clonotype was detected only a few times. V and J are TRBV20-1 and TRBJ1-6; TRBD1 might be the D (5 bases). Trimming left V 6 bases short and J 8 bases short, with 8 bases between. Germline values: CDR1 DFQATT, CDR2 SNEGSKA (reference sequence). This CDR3 is built from 11 residues. In DNA form, the CDR3 reads TGCAGTGCCCTACAGGATTCACCCCTCCACTTT. Its protein is CSALQDSPLHF.